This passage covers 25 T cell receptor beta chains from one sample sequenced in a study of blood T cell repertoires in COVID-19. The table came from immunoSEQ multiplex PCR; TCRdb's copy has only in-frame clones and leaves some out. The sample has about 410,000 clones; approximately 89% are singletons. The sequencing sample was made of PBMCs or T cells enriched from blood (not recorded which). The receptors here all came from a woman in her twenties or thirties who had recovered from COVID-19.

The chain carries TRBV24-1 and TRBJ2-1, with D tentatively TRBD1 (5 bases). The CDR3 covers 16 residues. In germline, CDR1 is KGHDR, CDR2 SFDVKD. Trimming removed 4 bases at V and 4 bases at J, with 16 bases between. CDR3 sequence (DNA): TGTGCCACCAGTGAATCCTCAGGGTCGAGATACAATGAGCAGTTCTTC. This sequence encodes CATSESSGSRYNEQFF.

The CDR3 sequence: CASSLGSASYEQYF. DNA of the CDR3: TGTGCCAGCAGCTTAGGTTCTGCTAGCTACGAGCAGTACTTC. The rearrangement joins TRBV7-9 to TRBJ2-7; D is undetermined. The CDR3 consists of 14 residues. The V and J ends lost 1 base and 3 bases respectively, with 10 bases between them. The germline gives CDR1 SEHNR, CDR2 FQNEAQ (reference sequence).

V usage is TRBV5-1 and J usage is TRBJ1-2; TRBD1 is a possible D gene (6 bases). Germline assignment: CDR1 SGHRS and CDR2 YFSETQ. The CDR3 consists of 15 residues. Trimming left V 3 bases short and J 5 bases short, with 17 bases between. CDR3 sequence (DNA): TGCGCCAGCAGCTCCGCAATGGGGGCAGGGTATGGCTACACCTTC. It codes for CASSSAMGAGYGYTF.

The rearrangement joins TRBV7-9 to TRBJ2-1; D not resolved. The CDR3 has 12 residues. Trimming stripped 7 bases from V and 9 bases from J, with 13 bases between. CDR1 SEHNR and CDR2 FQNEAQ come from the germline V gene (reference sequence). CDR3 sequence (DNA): TGTGCCAGCATTTTTATGGTCGGTGAGCAGTTCTTC. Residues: CASIFMVGEQFF.

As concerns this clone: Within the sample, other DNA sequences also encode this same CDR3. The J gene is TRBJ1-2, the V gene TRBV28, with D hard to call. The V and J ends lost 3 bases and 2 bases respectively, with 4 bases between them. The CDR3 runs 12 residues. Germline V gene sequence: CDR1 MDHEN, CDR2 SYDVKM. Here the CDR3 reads CASSFQNYGYTF. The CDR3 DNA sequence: TGTGCCAGCAGTTTTCAGAACTATGGCTACACCTTC.

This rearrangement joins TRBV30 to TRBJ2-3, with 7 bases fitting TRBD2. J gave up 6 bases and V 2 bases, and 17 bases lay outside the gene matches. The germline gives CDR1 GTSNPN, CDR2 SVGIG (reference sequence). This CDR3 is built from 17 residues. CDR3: CAWSLRRLASRGDTQYF. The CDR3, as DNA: TGTGCCTGGAGTCTACGGAGACTAGCTTCTCGGGGGGATACGCAGTATTTT.

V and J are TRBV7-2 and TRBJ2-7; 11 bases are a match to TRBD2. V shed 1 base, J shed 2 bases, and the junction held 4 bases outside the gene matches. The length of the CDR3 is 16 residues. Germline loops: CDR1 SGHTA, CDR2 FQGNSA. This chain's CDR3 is CASSLGQTSGTYEQYF. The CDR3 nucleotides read TGTGCCAGCAGCTTAGGACAGACTAGCGGGACCTACGAGCAGTACTTC.

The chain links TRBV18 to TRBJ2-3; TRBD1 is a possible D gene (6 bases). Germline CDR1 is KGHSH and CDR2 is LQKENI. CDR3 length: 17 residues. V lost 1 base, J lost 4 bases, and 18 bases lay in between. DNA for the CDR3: TGTGCCAGCTCACCACTCTTCGGGGCAGGGGTACCAGATACGCAGTATTTT. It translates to CASSPLFGAGVPDTQYF.

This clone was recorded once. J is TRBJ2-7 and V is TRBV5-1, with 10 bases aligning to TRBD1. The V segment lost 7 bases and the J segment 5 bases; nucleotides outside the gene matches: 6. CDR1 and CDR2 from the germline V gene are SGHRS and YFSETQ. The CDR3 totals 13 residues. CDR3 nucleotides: TGCGCCAGCCGAAGGACAGGGGGTCACGAGCAGTACTTC. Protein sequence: CASRRTGGHEQYF.

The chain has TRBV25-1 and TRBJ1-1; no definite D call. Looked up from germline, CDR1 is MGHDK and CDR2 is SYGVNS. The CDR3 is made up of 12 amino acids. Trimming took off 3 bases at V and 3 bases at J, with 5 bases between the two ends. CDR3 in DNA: TGTGCCAGCAGTGACGGTCACACTGAAGCTTTCTTT. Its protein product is CASSDGHTEAFF.

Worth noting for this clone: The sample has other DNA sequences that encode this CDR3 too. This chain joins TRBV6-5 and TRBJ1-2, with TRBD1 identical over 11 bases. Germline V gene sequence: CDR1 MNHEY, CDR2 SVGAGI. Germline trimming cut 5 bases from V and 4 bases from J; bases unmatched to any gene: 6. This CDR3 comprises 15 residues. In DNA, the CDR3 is TGTGCCAGCAGTCGTACCGGGACAGGGGGCTATGGCTACACCTTC. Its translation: CASSRTGTGGYGYTF.

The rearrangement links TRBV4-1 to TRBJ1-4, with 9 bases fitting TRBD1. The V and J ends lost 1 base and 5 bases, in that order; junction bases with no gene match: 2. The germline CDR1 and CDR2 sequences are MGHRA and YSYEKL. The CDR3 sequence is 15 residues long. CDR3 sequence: CASSQAGQGNEKLFF. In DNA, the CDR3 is TGCGCCAGCAGCCAAGCCGGACAGGGGAATGAAAAACTGTTTTTT.

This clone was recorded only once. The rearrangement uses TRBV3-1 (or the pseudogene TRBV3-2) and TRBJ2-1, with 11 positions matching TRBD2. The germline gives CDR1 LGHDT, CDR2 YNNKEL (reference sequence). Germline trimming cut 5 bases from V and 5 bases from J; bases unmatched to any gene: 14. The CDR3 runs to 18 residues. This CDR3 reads CASSFVAGGSGTHNEQFF. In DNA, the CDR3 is TGTGCCAGCAGCTTTGTAGCGGGAGGGTCCGGGACACACAATGAGCAGTTCTTC.

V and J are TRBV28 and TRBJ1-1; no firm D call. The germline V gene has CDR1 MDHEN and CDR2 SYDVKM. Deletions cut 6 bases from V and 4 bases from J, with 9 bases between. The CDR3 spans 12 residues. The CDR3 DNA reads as TGTGCCAGCAGAACTGTTAGCACTGAAGCTTTCTTT. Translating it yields CASRTVSTEAFF.

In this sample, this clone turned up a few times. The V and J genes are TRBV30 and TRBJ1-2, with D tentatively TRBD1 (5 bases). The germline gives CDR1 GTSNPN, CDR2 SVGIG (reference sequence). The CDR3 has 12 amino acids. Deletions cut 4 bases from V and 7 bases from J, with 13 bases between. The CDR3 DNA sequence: TGTGCCTGGATTCCGGGTCAGGGTGGCTACACCTTC. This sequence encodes CAWIPGQGGYTF. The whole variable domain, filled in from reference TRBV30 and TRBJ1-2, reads SQTIHQWPATLVQPVGSPLSLECTVEGTSNPNLYWYRQAAGRGLQLLFYSVGIGQISSEVPQNLSASRPQDRQFILSSKKLLLSDSGFYLCAWIPGQGGYTFGSGTRLTVV.

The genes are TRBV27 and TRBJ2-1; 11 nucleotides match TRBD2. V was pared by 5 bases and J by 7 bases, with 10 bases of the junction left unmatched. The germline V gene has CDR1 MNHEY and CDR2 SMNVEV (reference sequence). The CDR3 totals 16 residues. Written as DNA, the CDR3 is TGTGCCAGCAGTCTCGGGACTAGCGGAAGAGGTAATGAGCAGTTCTTC. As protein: CASSLGTSGRGNEQFF.

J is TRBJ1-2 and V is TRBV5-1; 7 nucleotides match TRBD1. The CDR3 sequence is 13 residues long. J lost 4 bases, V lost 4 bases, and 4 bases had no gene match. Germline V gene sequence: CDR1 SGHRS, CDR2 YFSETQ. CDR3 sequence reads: CASSDGQVYGYTF. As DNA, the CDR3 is TGCGCCAGCAGCGACGGACAGGTCTATGGCTACACCTTC.

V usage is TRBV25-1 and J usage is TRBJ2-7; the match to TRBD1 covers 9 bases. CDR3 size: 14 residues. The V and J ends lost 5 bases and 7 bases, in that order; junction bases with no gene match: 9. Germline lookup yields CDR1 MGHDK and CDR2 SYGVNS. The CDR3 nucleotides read TGTGCCAGCAGTTTAACAGGGGGCGGGAATGAGCAGTACTTC. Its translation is CASSLTGGGNEQYF.

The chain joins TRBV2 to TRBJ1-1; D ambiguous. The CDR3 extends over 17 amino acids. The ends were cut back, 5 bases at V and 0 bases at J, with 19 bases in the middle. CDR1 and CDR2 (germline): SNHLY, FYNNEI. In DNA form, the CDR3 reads TGTGCCAGCAGTCCTCCTCTAGGGAGCACTGTGAACACTGAAGCTTTCTTT. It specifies CASSPPLGSTVNTEAFF. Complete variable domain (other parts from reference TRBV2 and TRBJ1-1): EPEVTQTPSHQVTQMGQEVILRCVPISNHLYFYWYRQILGQKVEFLVSFYNNEISEKSEIFDDQFSVERPDGSNFTLKIRSTKLEDSAMYFCASSPPLGSTVNTEAFFGQGTRLTVV.

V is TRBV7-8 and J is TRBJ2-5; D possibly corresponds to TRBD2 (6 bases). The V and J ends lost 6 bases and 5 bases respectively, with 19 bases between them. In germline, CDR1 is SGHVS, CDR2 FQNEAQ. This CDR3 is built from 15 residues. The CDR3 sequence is CASSRPTGTVETQYF. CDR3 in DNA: TGTGCCAGCAGTCGTCCTACCGGGACTGTGGAGACCCAGTACTTC.

The CDR3 protein is CASSFGEAGTEAFF. DNA of the CDR3: TGTGCCAGCAGCTTCGGGGAGGCAGGCACTGAAGCTTTCTTT. The chain recombines TRBV7-8 with TRBJ1-1, with D unclear. CDR1 and CDR2 from the germline V gene are SGHVS and FQNEAQ. The ends were cut back, 3 bases at V and 4 bases at J, with 12 bases in the middle. This CDR3 spans 14 amino acids.

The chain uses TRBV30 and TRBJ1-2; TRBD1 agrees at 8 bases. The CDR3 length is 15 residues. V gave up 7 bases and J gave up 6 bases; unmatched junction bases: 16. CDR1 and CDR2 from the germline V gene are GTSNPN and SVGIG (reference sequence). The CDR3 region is CASLQDREEINGYTF. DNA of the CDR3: TGTGCCTCCCTACAGGACAGGGAAGAAATAAATGGCTACACCTTC.

The CDR3 protein is CASSSDRIDSGANVLTF. The CDR3 nucleotides read TGTGCCAGCAGTTCGGACAGAATTGACTCTGGGGCCAACGTCCTGACTTTC. The chain carries TRBV25-1 and TRBJ2-6; tentatively, D is TRBD1 (6 bases). Trimming shortened V by 5 bases and J by 0 bases, and 14 bases separated the two germline ends. This CDR3 is 17 amino acids long. The germline V gene has CDR1 MGHDK and CDR2 SYGVNS.

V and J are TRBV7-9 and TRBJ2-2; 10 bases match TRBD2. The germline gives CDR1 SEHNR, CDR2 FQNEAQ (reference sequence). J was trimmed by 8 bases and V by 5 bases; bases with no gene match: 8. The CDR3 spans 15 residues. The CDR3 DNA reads TGTGCCAGCAGCAGAGGACTAGCGGCTGTAGGGGAGCTGTTTTTT. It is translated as CASSRGLAAVGELFF.

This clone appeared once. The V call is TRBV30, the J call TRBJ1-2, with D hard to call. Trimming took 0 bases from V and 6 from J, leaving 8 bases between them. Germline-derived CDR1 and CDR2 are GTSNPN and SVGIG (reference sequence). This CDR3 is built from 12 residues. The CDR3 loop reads CAWSVLRDGYTF. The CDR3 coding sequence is TGTGCCTGGAGTGTTTTGAGGGATGGCTACACCTTC.